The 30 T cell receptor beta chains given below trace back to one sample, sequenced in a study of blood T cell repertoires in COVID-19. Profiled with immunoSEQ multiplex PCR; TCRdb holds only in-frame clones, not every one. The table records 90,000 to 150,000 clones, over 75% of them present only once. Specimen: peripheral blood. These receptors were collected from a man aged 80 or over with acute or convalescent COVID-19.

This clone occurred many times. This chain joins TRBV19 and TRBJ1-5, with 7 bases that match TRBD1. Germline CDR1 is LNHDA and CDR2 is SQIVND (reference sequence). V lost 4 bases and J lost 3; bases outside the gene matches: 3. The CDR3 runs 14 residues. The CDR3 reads CASSTQGINQPQHF. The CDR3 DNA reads TGTGCCAGTAGTACACAGGGGATCAATCAGCCCCAGCATTTT.

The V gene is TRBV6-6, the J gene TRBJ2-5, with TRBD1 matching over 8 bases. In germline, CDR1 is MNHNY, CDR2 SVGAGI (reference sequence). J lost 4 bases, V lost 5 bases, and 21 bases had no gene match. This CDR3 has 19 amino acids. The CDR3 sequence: CASSPGRGGNRGRSETQYF. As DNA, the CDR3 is TGTGCCAGCAGTCCCGGGCGAGGAGGAAACAGGGGGAGGTCAGAGACCCAGTACTTC.

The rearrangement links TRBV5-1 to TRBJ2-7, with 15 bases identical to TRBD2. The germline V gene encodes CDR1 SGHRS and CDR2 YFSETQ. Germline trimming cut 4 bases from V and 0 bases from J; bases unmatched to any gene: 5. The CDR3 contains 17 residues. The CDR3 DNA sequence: TGCGCCAGCAGCCAGGGACTAGCGGGAGGCAGCTCCTACGAGCAGTACTTC. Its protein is CASSQGLAGGSSYEQYF.

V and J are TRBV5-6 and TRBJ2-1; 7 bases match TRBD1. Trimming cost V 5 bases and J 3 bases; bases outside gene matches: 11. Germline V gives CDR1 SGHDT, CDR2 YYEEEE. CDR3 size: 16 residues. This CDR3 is CASRAKGQSHYNEQFF. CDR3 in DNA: TGTGCCAGCAGGGCTAAGGGACAGTCACACTACAATGAGCAGTTCTTC.

CDR3 protein: CASSPDRMNTEAFF. CDR3 bases: TGTGCCAGTAGCCCGGACAGGATGAACACTGAAGCTTTCTTT. This chain connects TRBV19 to TRBJ1-1; 7 nucleotides line up with TRBD1. Unmatched junction bases numbered 4, after V lost 6 bases and J lost 0 bases. The CDR3 is 14 amino acids. Germline CDR1 and CDR2: LNHDA and SQIVND (reference sequence).

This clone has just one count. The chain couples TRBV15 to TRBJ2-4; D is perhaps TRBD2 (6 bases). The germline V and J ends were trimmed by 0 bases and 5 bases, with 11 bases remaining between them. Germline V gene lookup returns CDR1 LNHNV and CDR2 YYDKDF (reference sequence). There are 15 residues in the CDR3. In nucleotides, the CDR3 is TGTGCCACCAGCAGAGACTCGGGGGTCCAAAACATTCAGTACTTC. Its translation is CATSRDSGVQNIQYF.

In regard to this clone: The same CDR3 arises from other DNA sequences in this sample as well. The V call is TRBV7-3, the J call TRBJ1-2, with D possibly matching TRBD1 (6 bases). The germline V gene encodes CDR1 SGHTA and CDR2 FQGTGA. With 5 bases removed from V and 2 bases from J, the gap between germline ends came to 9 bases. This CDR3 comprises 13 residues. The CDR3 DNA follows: TGTGCCAGCAGCCCGGACAGAAACTATGGCTACACCTTC. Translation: CASSPDRNYGYTF.

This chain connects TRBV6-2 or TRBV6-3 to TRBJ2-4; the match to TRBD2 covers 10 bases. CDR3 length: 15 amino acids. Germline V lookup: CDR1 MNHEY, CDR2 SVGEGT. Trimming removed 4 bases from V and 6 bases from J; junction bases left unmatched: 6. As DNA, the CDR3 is TGTGCCAGCAGTTTTTTAGCGGGAGGACCAAACATTCAGTACTTC. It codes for CASSFLAGGPNIQYF.

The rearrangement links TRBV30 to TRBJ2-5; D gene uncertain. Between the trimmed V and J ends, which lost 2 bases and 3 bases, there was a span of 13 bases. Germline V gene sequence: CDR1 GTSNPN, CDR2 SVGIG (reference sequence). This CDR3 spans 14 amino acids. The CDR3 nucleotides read TGTGCCTGGAGTACACGGGTAACCAAAGAGACCCAGTACTTC. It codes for CAWSTRVTKETQYF.

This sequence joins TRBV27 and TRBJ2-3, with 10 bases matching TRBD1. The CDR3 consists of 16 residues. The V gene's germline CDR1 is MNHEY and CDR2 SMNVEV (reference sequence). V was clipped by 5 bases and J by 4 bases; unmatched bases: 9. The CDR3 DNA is TGTGCCAGCAGTACCCACCGGGACAGGGGTCCAGATACGCAGTATTTT. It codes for CASSTHRDRGPDTQYF.

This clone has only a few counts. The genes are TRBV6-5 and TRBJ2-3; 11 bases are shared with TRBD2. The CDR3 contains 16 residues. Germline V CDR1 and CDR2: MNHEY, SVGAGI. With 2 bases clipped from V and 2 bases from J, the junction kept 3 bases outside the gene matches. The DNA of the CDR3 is TGTGCCAGCAGTTACCTTAGCGGGGGGGACACAGATACGCAGTATTTT. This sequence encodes CASSYLSGGDTDTQYF.

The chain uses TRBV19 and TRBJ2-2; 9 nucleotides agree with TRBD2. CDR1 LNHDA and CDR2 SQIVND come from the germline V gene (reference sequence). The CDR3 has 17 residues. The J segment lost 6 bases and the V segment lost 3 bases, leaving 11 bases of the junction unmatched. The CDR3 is CASSIPGLLAGAGELFF. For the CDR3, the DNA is TGTGCCAGTAGTATTCCCGGTTTATTAGCGGGAGCCGGGGAGCTGTTTTTT.

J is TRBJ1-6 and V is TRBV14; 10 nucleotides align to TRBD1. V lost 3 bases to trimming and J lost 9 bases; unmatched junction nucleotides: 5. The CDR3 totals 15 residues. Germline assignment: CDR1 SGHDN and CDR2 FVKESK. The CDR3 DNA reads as TGTGCCAGCAGCCATGGCGGGACAGGGGCTTCACCCCTCCACTTT. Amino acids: CASSHGGTGASPLHF.

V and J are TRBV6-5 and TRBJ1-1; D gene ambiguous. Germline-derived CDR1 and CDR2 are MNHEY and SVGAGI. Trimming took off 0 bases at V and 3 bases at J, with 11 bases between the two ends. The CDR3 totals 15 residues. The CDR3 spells CASSYSGPSDTEAFF. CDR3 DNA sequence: TGTGCCAGCAGTTACTCTGGGCCGTCGGACACTGAAGCTTTCTTT.

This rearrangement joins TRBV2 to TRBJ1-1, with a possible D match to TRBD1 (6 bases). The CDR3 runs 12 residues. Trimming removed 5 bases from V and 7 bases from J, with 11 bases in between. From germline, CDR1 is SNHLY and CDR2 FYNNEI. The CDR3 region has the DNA TGTGCCAGCAGTCGGACAGCAGATGAAGCTTTCTTT. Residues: CASSRTADEAFF.

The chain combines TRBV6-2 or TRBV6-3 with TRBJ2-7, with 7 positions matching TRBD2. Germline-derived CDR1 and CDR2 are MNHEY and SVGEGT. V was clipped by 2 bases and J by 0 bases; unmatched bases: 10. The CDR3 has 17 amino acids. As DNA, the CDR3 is TGTGCCAGCAGTTACGGCTCAGGACTAGTCAGCTCCTACGAGCAGTACTTC. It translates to CASSYGSGLVSSYEQYF.

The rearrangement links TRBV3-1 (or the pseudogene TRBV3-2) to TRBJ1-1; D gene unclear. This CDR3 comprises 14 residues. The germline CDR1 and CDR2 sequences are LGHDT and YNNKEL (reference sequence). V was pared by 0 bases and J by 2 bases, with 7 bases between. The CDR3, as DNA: TGTGCCAGCAGCCAAGATGCGGGAAACACTGAAGCTTTCTTT. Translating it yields CASSQDAGNTEAFF.

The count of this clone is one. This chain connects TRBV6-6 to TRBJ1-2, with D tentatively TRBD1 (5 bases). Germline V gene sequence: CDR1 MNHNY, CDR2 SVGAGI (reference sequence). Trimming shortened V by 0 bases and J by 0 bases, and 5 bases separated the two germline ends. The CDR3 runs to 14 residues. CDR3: CASSYSGANYGYTF. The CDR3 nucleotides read TGTGCCAGCAGTTACTCAGGGGCTAACTATGGCTACACCTTC.

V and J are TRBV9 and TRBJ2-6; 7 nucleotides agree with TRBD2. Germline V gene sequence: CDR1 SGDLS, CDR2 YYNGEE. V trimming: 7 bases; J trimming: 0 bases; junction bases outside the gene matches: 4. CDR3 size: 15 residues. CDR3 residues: CASQRETSGANVLTF. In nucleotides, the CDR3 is TGTGCCAGCCAGCGGGAAACCTCTGGGGCCAACGTCCTGACTTTC.

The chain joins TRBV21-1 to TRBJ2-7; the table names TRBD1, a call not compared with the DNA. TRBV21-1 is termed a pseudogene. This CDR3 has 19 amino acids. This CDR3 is CASSIQGSPGTAKRYEQYF. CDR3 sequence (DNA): TGTGCCAGCAGCATTCAAGGAAGCCCCGGGACAGCGAAGAGGTACGAGCAGTACTTC.

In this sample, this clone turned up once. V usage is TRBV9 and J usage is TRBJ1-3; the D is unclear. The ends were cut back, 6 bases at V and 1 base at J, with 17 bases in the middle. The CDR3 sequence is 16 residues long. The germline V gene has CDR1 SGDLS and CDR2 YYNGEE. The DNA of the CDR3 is TGTGCCAGCACCCCGTTTGGTAGGGAGTCTGGAAACACCATATATTTT. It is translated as CASTPFGRESGNTIYF.

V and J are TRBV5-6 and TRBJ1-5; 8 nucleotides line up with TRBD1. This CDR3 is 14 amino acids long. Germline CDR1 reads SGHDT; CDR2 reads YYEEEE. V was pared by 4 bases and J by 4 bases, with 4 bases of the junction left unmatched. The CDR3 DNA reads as TGTGCCAGCAGCCGGGACAGGCAGAATCAGCCCCAGCATTTT. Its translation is CASSRDRQNQPQHF.

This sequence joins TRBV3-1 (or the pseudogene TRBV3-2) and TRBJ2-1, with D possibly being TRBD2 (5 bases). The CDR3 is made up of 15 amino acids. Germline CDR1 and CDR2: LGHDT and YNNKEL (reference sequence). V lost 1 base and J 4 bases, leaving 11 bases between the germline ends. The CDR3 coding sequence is TGTGCCAGCAGCCAAGCGGGAACCGATTACAATGAGCAGTTCTTC. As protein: CASSQAGTDYNEQFF.

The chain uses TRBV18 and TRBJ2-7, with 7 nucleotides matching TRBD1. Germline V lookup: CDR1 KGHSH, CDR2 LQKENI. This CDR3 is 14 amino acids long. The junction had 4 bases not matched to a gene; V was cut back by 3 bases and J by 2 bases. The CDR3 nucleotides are TGTGCCAGCTCACCCTGGGACAGACCCTACGAGCAGTACTTC. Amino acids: CASSPWDRPYEQYF.

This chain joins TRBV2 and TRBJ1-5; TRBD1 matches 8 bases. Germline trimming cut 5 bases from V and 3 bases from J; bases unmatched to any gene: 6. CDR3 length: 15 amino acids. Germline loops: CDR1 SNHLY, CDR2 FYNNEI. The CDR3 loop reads CASSPDRVNNQPQHF. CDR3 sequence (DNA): TGTGCCAGCAGTCCGGACAGGGTTAACAATCAGCCCCAGCATTTT.

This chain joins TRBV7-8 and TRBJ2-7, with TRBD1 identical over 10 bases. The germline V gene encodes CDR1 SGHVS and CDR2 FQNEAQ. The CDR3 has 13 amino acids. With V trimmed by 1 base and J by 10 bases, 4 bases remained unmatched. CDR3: CASSLGGQGFQYF. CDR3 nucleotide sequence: TGTGCCAGCAGCTTAGGGGGACAGGGGTTCCAGTACTTC.

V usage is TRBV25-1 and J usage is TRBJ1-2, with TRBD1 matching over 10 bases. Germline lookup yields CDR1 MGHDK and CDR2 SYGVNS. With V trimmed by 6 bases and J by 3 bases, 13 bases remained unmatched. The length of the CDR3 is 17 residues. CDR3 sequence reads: CASSGTGTGVYYYGYTF. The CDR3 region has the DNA TGTGCCAGCAGCGGCACCGGGACAGGGGTCTACTACTATGGCTACACCTTC.

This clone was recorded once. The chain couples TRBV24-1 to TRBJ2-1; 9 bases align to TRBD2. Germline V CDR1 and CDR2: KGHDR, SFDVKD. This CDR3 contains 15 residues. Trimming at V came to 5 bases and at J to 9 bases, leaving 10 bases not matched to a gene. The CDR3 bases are TGTGCCACCAGTGCTCGGAGCGGGAGGATCGCTGAGCAGTTCTTC. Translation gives CATSARSGRIAEQFF.

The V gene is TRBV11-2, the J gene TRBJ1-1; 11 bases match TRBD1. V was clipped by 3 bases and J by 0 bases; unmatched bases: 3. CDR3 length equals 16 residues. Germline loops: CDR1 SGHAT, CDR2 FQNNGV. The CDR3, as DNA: TGTGCCAGCAGCTTTGGGACAGGGGGAATGAACACTGAAGCTTTCTTT. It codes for CASSFGTGGMNTEAFF.

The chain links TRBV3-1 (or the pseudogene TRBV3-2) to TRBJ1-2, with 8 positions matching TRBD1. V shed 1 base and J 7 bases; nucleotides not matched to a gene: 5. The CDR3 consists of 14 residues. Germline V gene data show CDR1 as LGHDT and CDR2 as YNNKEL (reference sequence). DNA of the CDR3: TGTGCCAGCAGCCAAGGTGGACAGGGCCGTGGCTACACCTTC. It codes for CASSQGGQGRGYTF.